Presented here are 11 T cell receptor beta chains from one specimen sequenced in a study of graft-versus-host responses after intestinal transplantation (dated by TCRdb to about 2021). The method behind the library was the immunoSEQ multiplex PCR assay. Entries here come from immuneACCESS through TCRdb and include only in-frame sequences with V and J called. Some clones fail to appear in such tables; in the studies checked, an unresolved V gene covers under half of the shortfall, and the cause of the remainder is unknown. The sample table shows roughly 23,000 clones, and about 48% are seen once. Clones ranked in the top ten supply over 1.1% of the sample. Read against the paper, the sample's time point label means: cells obtained before transplantation from donor or recipient. In the mixed lymphocyte reactions, roughly 200,000 CFSE-labeled pre-transplant responders were plated with roughly 200,000 irradiated violet-dye-labeled stimulators and cultured for 6 days.

Sample: alloreactive CD8+ T cells from a mixed lymphocyte reaction culture, taken before transplantation. This specimen's cell subset or site label, per the study, means: CFSE-low proliferating T cells sorted from roughly six-day pre-transplant mixed lymphocyte reaction (GvH or HvG direction). These receptors all come from a human patient who was an organ donor for intestinal transplantation.

This clone was seen a handful of times. This chain joins TRBV13 and TRBJ2-7; 9 positions match TRBD2. The CDR3 has 15 residues. Looked up from germline, CDR1 is PRHDT and CDR2 is FYEKMQ (reference sequence). Unmatched junction bases numbered 13, after V lost 4 bases and J lost 9 bases. The CDR3 here is CASSSPGIAGDVQYF. DNA for the CDR3: TGTGCCAGCAGCTCCCCCGGGATAGCGGGAGATGTGCAGTACTTC. The full variable domain, with the rest looked up from reference TRBV13 and TRBJ2-7, is AAGVIQSPRHLIKEKRETATLKCYPIPRHDTVYWYQQGPGQDPQFLISFYEKMQSDKGSIPDRFSAQQFSDYHSELNMSSLELGDSALYFCASSSPGIAGDVQYFGPGTRLTVT.

This clone is medium-sized within its sample. This sequence joins TRBV6-6 and TRBJ2-7; no firm D call. The germline V and J ends were trimmed by 5 bases and 4 bases, with 6 bases remaining between them. CDR1 and CDR2 from the germline V gene are MNHNY and SVGAGI (reference sequence). There are 11 residues in the CDR3. The CDR3 nucleotides are TGTGCCAGCAGTCCGTCGTACGAGCAGTACTTC. Residues: CASSPSYEQYF.

The chain joins TRBV6-5 to TRBJ2-7; perhaps D is TRBD1 or TRBD2 (6 bases each). Germline values: CDR1 MNHEY, CDR2 SVGAGI. The CDR3 length is 16 residues. V lost 0 bases to trimming and J lost 0 bases, with 12 bases between them. The CDR3 reads CASSYSGGHLSYEQYF. CDR3 coding DNA: TGTGCCAGCAGTTACTCGGGGGGCCACCTCTCCTACGAGCAGTACTTC.

The chain has TRBV6-1 and TRBJ2-7; no reliable D call. The CDR3 spans 12 residues. Germline V gene data show CDR1 as MNHNS and CDR2 as SASEGT. With 8 bases removed from V and 5 bases from J, the gap between germline ends came to 13 bases. CDR3 region: CASDLAAHEQYF. In DNA form, the CDR3 reads TGTGCCAGCGATCTCGCGGCCCACGAGCAGTACTTC.

The rearrangement joins TRBV29-1 to TRBJ2-7; perhaps TRBD2 as D (5 bases). Germline CDR1 reads SQVTM; CDR2 reads ANQGSEA. The ends were cut back, 3 bases at V and 2 bases at J, with 14 bases in the middle. The CDR3 loop spans 14 amino acids. The CDR3 spells CSVEATGFPYEQYF. The DNA of the CDR3 is TGCAGCGTTGAGGCGACGGGGTTCCCCTACGAGCAGTACTTC.

V usage is TRBV6-5 and J usage is TRBJ2-7; perhaps TRBD1 as D (6 bases). The CDR3 has 15 amino acids. Trimming cost V 8 bases and J 1 base, with 18 bases left between them. Germline values: CDR1 MNHEY, CDR2 SVGAGI. The CDR3 sequence: CASALFRGGSYEQYF. CDR3 nucleotide sequence: TGTGCCAGCGCGCTCTTCAGAGGGGGTTCCTACGAGCAGTACTTC.

This chain connects TRBV4-2 to TRBJ2-1, with 12 bases identical to TRBD2. J gave up 4 bases and V 0 bases, and 1 base lay outside the gene matches. Germline V CDR1 and CDR2: LGHNA, YNFKEQ. This CDR3 has 16 residues. The CDR3 DNA sequence: TGTGCCAGCAGCCAAGATGGGACTAGCGGGTACAATGAGCAGTTCTTC. It codes for CASSQDGTSGYNEQFF.

The rearrangement uses TRBV4-3 and TRBJ1-2; a weak D match, TRBD1 (5 bases). CDR1 is LGHNA and CDR2 is YSLEER in the germline V gene. This CDR3 is built from 14 residues. The germline V and J ends were trimmed by 0 bases and 4 bases, with 9 bases remaining between them. CDR3 nucleotides: TGCGCCAGCAGCCAAGATCTAAGGGGCTATGGCTACACCTTC. Amino acid sequence: CASSQDLRGYGYTF.

The chain links TRBV10-3 to TRBJ2-1; 11 positions match TRBD1. Germline CDR1 reads ENHRY; CDR2 reads SYGVKD. The CDR3 sequence is 14 residues long. Trimming cost V 4 bases and J 6 bases; bases outside gene matches: 2. CDR3 sequence reads: CAISVGQGGNEQFF. The CDR3 bases are TGTGCCATCAGTGTGGGACAGGGGGGCAATGAGCAGTTCTTC.

The chain employs TRBV14 and TRBJ2-3; D uncertain. Germline-derived CDR1 and CDR2 are SGHDN and FVKESK. Trimming stripped 0 bases from V and 5 bases from J, with 9 bases between. The CDR3 has 14 amino acids. CDR3 sequence (DNA): TGTGCCAGCAGCCAAGAAGCTGGGAAAGATACGCAGTATTTT. It codes for CASSQEAGKDTQYF.

J is TRBJ2-1 and V is TRBV19, with 11 positions matching TRBD2. The CDR3 is made up of 15 amino acids. V was pared by 1 base and J by 4 bases, with 0 bases of the junction left unmatched. Germline assignment: CDR1 LNHDA and CDR2 SQIVND (reference sequence). The CDR3 DNA follows: TGTGCCAGTAGTATAGGACTAGCGGGATACAATGAGCAGTTCTTC. Its protein is CASSIGLAGYNEQFF.